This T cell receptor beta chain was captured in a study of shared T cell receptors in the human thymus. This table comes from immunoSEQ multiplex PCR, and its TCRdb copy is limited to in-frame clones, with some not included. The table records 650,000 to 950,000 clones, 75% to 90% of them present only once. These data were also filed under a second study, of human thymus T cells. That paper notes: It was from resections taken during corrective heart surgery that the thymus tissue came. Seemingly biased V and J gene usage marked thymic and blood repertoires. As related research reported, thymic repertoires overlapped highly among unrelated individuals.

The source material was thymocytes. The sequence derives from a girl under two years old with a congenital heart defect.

The CDR3 protein is CASSQSSRDTEAFF. The CDR3 coding sequence is TGTGCCAGCAGCCAATCGAGTCGGGACACTGAAGCTTTCTTT. This rearrangement joins TRBV14 to TRBJ1-1; D not certain. Trimming left V 2 bases short and J 3 bases short, with 10 bases between. Per germline, CDR1 SGHDN and CDR2 FVKESK. This CDR3 comprises 14 residues.